These 14 T cell receptor beta chains were sequenced from one sample in a study of T cells in tuberculosis (dated by TCRdb to 2016 to 2019). PBMC were thawed, rested overnight, stained with a GMM-loaded CD1B tetramer, a Live/Dead dye and anti-CD3, and then sorted on a FACS Aria II. C32 glucose monomycolate purified from Rhodococcus equi was loaded onto CD1B tetramers. The method behind the library was the immunoSEQ multiplex PCR assay. Here the immuneACCESS table is served through TCRdb, limited to in-frame sequences with V and J called. Missing clones are a known gap in these copies; in checked studies unresolved V genes cover under half, and the rest lacks a known reason. The sample includes roughly 61,000 clones, with approximately 86% observed a single time. The ten largest account for 21% of the sample. Sequencing used CD1b-GMM tetramer-negative cells sorted from PBMCs. This specimen's cell subset or site label, interpreted: T cells not binding CD1B-GMM tetramer, sorted from same donor. Receptors originate from an adult woman with latent tuberculosis.

V is TRBV7-9 and J is TRBJ2-1; 7 positions match TRBD2. V gave up 5 bases and J gave up 2 bases; unmatched junction bases: 12. CDR1 is SEHNR and CDR2 is FQNEAQ in the germline V gene (reference sequence). CDR3 length: 17 amino acids. The CDR3 is CASSLLFLAATYNEQFF. DNA of the CDR3: TGTGCCAGCAGCCTACTCTTCCTAGCGGCTACCTACAATGAGCAGTTCTTC.

The V gene is TRBV27, the J gene TRBJ1-6, with D maybe TRBD1 (6 bases). Trimming pared 7 bases from V and 8 bases from J, leaving 18 bases between. There are 15 residues in the CDR3. CDR1 is MNHEY, CDR2 SMNVEV, per germline (reference sequence). CDR3 nucleotides: TGTGCCAGCACCTCACCGAGGGACAACTATTCACCCCTCCACTTT. It yields the protein CASTSPRDNYSPLHF.

J is TRBJ2-1 and V is TRBV9; D ambiguous. V dropped 1 base and J dropped 6 bases, with 14 bases sitting between them. Germline V gives CDR1 SGDLS, CDR2 YYNGEE. The CDR3 runs 15 residues. CDR3 sequence: CASSVQSSAGNEQFF. Written as DNA, the CDR3 is TGTGCCAGCAGCGTACAATCCAGCGCTGGCAATGAGCAGTTCTTC. The entire variable domain, with the rest obtained from reference TRBV9 and TRBJ2-1, is as follows: DSGVTQTPKHLITATGQRVTLRCSPRSGDLSVYWYQQSLDQGLQFLIQYYNGEERAKGNILERFSAQQFPDLHSELNLSSLELGDSALYFCASSVQSSAGNEQFFGPGTRLTVL.

This chain connects TRBV28 to TRBJ1-2; unclear D gene. Looked up from germline, CDR1 is MDHEN and CDR2 is SYDVKM. CDR3 length equals 15 residues. V shed 2 bases and J shed 0 bases, with 10 bases lying between them. The CDR3 nucleotides read TGTGCCAGCAGTTTAAATGGGCCCCCTAACTATGGCTACACCTTC. Its translation is CASSLNGPPNYGYTF.

This chain's CDR3 is CASSLRLAGEGTGELFF. The CDR3 nucleotides read TGCGCCAGCAGCCTCCGACTAGCGGGAGAAGGGACCGGGGAGCTGTTTTTT. V is TRBV4-3 and J is TRBJ2-2, with 12 bases aligning to TRBD2. The CDR3 consists of 17 residues. Unmatched junction bases numbered 8, after V lost 4 bases and J lost 5 bases. Germline loops: CDR1 LGHNA, CDR2 YSLEER.

About this clone: One junction end does not reproduce the germline sequence, and a read error may be involved. The gene calls are TRBV28 and TRBJ1-2; TRBD1 might be the D (6 bases). Looked up from germline, CDR1 is MDHEN and CDR2 is SYDVKM. The length of the CDR3 is 13 residues. CDR3 DNA sequence: TGTGCCAGTGCGTTTCAGGGGCGTAATGGCCACACCTTC. It encodes CASAFQGRNGHTF.

The chain uses TRBV6-6 and TRBJ2-5, with 8 bases fitting TRBD1. The tail of the sequence fits TRBJ2-7 better, so the J call may be wrong. CDR3 length: 15 residues. Germline values: CDR1 MNHNY, CDR2 SVGAGI (reference sequence). The chain's CDR3 is CASSPGGQGPYEQYF. The CDR3 region has the DNA TGTGCCAGCAGTCCCGGCGGACAGGGCCCCTACGAGCAGTACTTC.

V and J are TRBV6-1 and TRBJ1-4, with 8 positions matching TRBD1. This CDR3 contains 16 residues. Germline loops: CDR1 MNHNS, CDR2 SASEGT. Unmatched junction bases numbered 10, after V lost 4 bases and J lost 6 bases. The CDR3 DNA sequence: TGTGCCAGCAGTGGAGAAGCGACAGGGGCCTATGAAAAACTGTTTTTT. This gives the protein CASSGEATGAYEKLFF.

The V and J genes are TRBV4-2 and TRBJ1-5; D remains ambiguous. From germline, CDR1 is LGHNA and CDR2 YNFKEQ. The V and J ends lost 0 bases and 2 bases respectively, with 11 bases between them. CDR3 length equals 16 residues. CDR3 amino acids: CASSQDPPGRNQPQHF. CDR3 nucleotides: TGTGCCAGCAGCCAAGATCCTCCAGGCCGCAATCAGCCCCAGCATTTT.

This chain connects TRBV6-5 to TRBJ1-2, with D maybe TRBD1 (5 bases). The CDR3 has 13 amino acids. Germline values: CDR1 MNHEY, CDR2 SVGAGI. V lost 6 bases and J 4 bases, leaving 12 bases between the germline ends. This chain's CDR3 is CASSPTGLYGYTF. CDR3 bases: TGTGCCAGCAGCCCCACAGGTCTCTATGGCTACACCTTC.

The chain is built from TRBV18 and TRBJ2-1, with 11 bases identical to TRBD2. This CDR3 contains 15 residues. From germline, CDR1 is KGHSH and CDR2 LQKENI. Trimming removed 5 bases from V and 5 bases from J; junction bases left unmatched: 5. Written as DNA, the CDR3 is TGTGCCAGCTCAATACCGGGACTAGCGGACAATGAGCAGTTCTTC. Amino acid sequence: CASSIPGLADNEQFF.

V usage is TRBV7-2 and J usage is TRBJ2-1, with 7 bases aligning to TRBD1. Germline CDR1 SGHTA, CDR2 FQGNSA. The CDR3 has 16 residues. Trimming cost V 3 bases and J 2 bases; bases outside gene matches: 7. The CDR3 bases are TGTGCCAGCAGCTTGGGACAGTCACGCGCCTACAATGAGCAGTTCTTC. It translates to CASSLGQSRAYNEQFF.

This chain joins TRBV7-3 and TRBJ1-3; 8 positions agree with TRBD1. The CDR3 consists of 14 residues. The germline CDR1 and CDR2 sequences are SGHTA and FQGTGA. The junction had 4 bases not matched to a gene; V was cut back by 5 bases and J by 4 bases. CDR3 nucleotide sequence: TGTGCCAGCAGCCCTTCAGGGGGCGGAAACACCATATATTTT. This gives the protein CASSPSGGGNTIYF.

The chain couples TRBV18 to TRBJ2-1; the D gene is possibly TRBD2 (5 bases). This CDR3 comprises 14 residues. Per germline, CDR1 KGHSH and CDR2 LQKENI. Trimming shortened V by 3 bases and J by 12 bases, and 18 bases separated the two germline ends. CDR3 loop: CASSPQQADSGQFF. CDR3 sequence (DNA): TGTGCCAGCTCACCCCAACAAGCGGATTCAGGGCAGTTCTTC. Filled out from reference TRBV18 and TRBJ2-1, the complete variable domain reads NAGVMQNPRHLVRRRGQEARLRCSPMKGHSHVYWYRQLPEEGLKFMVYLQKENIIDESGMPKERFSAEFPKEGPSILRIQQVVRGDSAAYFCASSPQQADSGQFFGPGTRLTVL.